Below, 2 T cell receptor beta chains from the same sample are listed, as sequenced in a study of identical twins. Each CDR3 protein is one row after TCRdb ran MiXCR on the 5' RACE reads. The sample holds about 1.7 million distinct CDR3 sequences, about 31% seen once. Source material: cord blood. The receptor set was obtained from a newborn girl in good health.

This clonotype appeared a few times. The chain is built from TRBV20-1 and TRBJ1-2, with a possible D match to TRBD1 (6 bases). Looked up from germline, CDR1 is DFQATT and CDR2 is SNEGSKA (reference sequence). V lost 5 bases to trimming and J lost 4 bases, with 17 bases between them. This CDR3 is 14 amino acids long. The CDR3 DNA reads TGCAGTGCTGGACCAGGGGCCACGATCTATGGCTACACCTTC. Its translation: CSAGPGATIYGYTF.

The chain has TRBV2 and TRBJ2-3, with D perhaps TRBD2 (6 bases). From germline, CDR1 is SNHLY and CDR2 FYNNEI. Trimming pared 7 bases from V and 2 bases from J, leaving 16 bases between. This CDR3 region has 15 residues. The CDR3 loop reads CASTRRGLPTDTQYF. CDR3 bases: TGTGCCAGCACCCGACGGGGACTCCCCACAGATACGCAGTATTTT.